This T cell receptor beta chain was documented in a study of human T cells and chemical hapten exposure. Germline V gene sequence: CDR1 MGHDK, CDR2 SYGVNS. The CDR3 has 14 amino acids. Losses at the gene ends were 3 bases for V and 8 bases for J; bases not matched to a gene: 8. Broader study findings: It should be noted that donors had alopecia, so their immune response may differ from healthy people's.

Unique molecular identifiers were attached to individual cDNA molecules during library preparation. TCRdb reprocessed the RACE reads via MiXCR and lists one record per CDR3 protein. The sample contains about 81,000 distinct CDR3 sequences, about 7.5% of which appear only once. The time point denotes: patch test 1, 2 weeks after DPC sensitization. Sample treatment: therapeutic diphenylcyclopropenone sensitization with weekly scalp DPC. This clonotype was found a few times. Its specificity is unknown. The chain uses TRBV25-1 and TRBJ1-2; 8 nucleotides align to TRBD1. The TCR originated in a woman aged 25 to 39 with alopecia areata. Some clones in this sample may be carry-over from other donors' samples. The specimen was whole blood, collected in connection with sensitization to the hapten diphenylcyclopropenone (DPC). CDR3 in DNA: TGTGCCAGCAGTGAGGGCAGGGGGCTAAGAGGCTACACCTTC. Amino acid sequence: CASSEGRGLRGYTF.